The 8 T cell receptor beta chains in this list originate from one sample, sequenced in a study of blood T cell repertoires in COVID-19. Clones were read by immunoSEQ multiplex PCR, and TCRdb kept only the in-frame ones, dropping some. The sample has over 200,000 clones, about 88% seen once. Sequencing was done on a sample of peripheral blood. The receptors stem from a man aged 40-49 years with active or convalescent COVID-19.

This chain links TRBV5-1 with TRBJ2-3, with D tentatively TRBD2 (6 bases). The V end was cut by 4 bases, the J end by 2 bases, with 14 bases between. The germline V gene has CDR1 SGHRS and CDR2 YFSETQ. This CDR3 has 15 residues. DNA for the CDR3: TGCGCCAGCAGCCGGGACTGGGCGACCACAGATACGCAGTATTTT. The encoded protein is CASSRDWATTDTQYF.

This chain uses TRBV3-1 (or the pseudogene TRBV3-2) with TRBJ1-2; D possibly corresponds to TRBD1 (5 bases). The CDR3 length is 15 residues. V lost 3 bases, J lost 4 bases, and 15 bases lay in between. Per germline, CDR1 LGHDT and CDR2 YNNKEL (reference sequence). CDR3 nucleotide sequence: TGTGCCAGCAGCCACAACTCCGGGACTGGCTATGGCTACACCTTC. This gives the protein CASSHNSGTGYGYTF.

V gene TRBV11-2 combines with J gene TRBJ1-6; TRBD1 matches at 9 bases. Trimming took 4 bases from V and 10 from J; bases not matched to a gene: 14. Germline V gene data show CDR1 as SGHAT and CDR2 as FQNNGV. The CDR3 loop spans 17 amino acids. CDR3: CASSSRMATGGWSPLHF. The CDR3 DNA reads as TGTGCCAGCAGCTCCCGGATGGCTACAGGGGGCTGGTCACCCCTCCACTTT.

The V and J genes are TRBV28 and TRBJ2-7; TRBD1 agrees at 9 bases. Germline lookup yields CDR1 MDHEN and CDR2 SYDVKM. The J segment lost 8 bases and the V segment lost 5 bases, leaving 16 bases of the junction unmatched. The CDR3 sequence is 16 residues long. CDR3 amino acids: CASSVKPGDRERQQYF. CDR3 DNA sequence: TGTGCCAGCAGTGTCAAACCTGGGGACAGGGAACGGCAGCAGTACTTC.

This chain joins TRBV19 and TRBJ1-6, with 7 bases fitting TRBD1. V lost 6 bases and J lost 10; bases outside the gene matches: 12. Germline V lookup: CDR1 LNHDA, CDR2 SQIVND (reference sequence). CDR3 size: 15 residues. CDR3 bases: TGTGCCAGTAGGGAAGACGACAGGGCGAACTCACCCCTCCACTTT. This translates into CASREDDRANSPLHF.

The V gene is TRBV28, the J gene TRBJ2-1, with 11 bases that match TRBD2. Unmatched junction bases numbered 5, after V lost 5 bases and J lost 5 bases. Germline V gene lookup returns CDR1 MDHEN and CDR2 SYDVKM. The CDR3 length is 15 residues. DNA for the CDR3: TGTGCCAGCAGTCGAACTAGCGGGAGTGACAATGAGCAGTTCTTC. Translated, it gives CASSRTSGSDNEQFF.

The V and J genes are TRBV7-8 and TRBJ1-1; D uncertain. CDR3 length equals 14 residues. Trimming shortened V by 1 base and J by 4 bases, and 10 bases separated the two germline ends. Germline loops: CDR1 SGHVS, CDR2 FQNEAQ. CDR3 residues: CASSLGRRGTEAFF. As DNA, the CDR3 is TGTGCCAGCAGCTTAGGTCGACGGGGCACTGAAGCTTTCTTT.

The V gene is TRBV5-6, the J gene TRBJ2-7, with TRBD1 matching 9 bases. Germline V gene lookup returns CDR1 SGHDT and CDR2 YYEEEE. Trimming removed 4 bases from V and 5 bases from J; junction bases left unmatched: 10. This CDR3 has 15 amino acids. Written as DNA, the CDR3 is TGTGCCAGCAGCCTGACACAGGGGGCGGGCAACGAGCAGTACTTC. This sequence encodes CASSLTQGAGNEQYF.